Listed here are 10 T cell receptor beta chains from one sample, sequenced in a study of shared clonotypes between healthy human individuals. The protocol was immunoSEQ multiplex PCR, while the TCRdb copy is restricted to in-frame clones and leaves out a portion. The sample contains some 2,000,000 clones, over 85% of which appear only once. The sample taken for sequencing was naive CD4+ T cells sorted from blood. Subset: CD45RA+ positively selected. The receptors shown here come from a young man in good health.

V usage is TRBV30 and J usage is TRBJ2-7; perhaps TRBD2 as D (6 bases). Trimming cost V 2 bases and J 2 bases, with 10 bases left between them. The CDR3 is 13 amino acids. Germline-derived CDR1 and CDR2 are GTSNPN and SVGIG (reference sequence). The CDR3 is CAWSLAAAYEQYF. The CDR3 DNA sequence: TGTGCCTGGAGTTTAGCGGCCGCCTACGAGCAGTACTTC.

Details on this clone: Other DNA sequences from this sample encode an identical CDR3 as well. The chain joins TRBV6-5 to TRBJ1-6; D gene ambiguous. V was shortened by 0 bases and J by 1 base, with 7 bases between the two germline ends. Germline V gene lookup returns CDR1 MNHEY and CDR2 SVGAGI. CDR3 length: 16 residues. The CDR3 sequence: CASSYSQSSYNSPLHF. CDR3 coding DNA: TGTGCCAGCAGTTACTCGCAGTCGTCCTATAATTCACCCCTCCACTTT.

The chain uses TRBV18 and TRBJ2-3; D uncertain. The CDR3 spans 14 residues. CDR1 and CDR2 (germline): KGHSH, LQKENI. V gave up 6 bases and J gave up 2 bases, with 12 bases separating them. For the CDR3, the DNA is TGTGCCAGCTCTAGCCCTATCCACACAGATACGCAGTATTTT. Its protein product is CASSSPIHTDTQYF.

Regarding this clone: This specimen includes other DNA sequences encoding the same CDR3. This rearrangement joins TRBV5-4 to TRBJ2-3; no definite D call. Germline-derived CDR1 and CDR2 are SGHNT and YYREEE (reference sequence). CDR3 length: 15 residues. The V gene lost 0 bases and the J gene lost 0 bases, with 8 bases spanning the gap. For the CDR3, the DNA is TGTGCCAGCAGCTTGGCCGGCCCCAGCACAGATACGCAGTATTTT. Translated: CASSLAGPSTDTQYF. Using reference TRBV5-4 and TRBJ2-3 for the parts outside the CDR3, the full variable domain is ETGVTQSPTHLIKTRGQQVTLRCSSQSGHNTVSWYQQALGQGPQFIFQYYREEENGRGNFPPRFSGLQFPNYSSELNVNALELDDSALYLCASSLAGPSTDTQYFGPGTRLTVL.

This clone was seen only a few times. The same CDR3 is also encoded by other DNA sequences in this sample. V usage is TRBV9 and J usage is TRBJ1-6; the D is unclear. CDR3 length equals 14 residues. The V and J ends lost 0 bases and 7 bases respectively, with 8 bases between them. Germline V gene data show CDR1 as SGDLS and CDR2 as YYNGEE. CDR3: CASSVGGNNSPLHF. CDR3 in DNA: TGTGCCAGCAGCGTAGGAGGGAACAATTCACCCCTCCACTTT.

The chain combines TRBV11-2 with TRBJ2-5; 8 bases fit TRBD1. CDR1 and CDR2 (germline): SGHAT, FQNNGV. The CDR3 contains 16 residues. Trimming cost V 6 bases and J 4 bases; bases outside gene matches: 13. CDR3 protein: CASSPQGGGRIETQYF. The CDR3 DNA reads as TGTGCCAGCAGTCCACAGGGGGGCGGTAGGATAGAGACCCAGTACTTC.

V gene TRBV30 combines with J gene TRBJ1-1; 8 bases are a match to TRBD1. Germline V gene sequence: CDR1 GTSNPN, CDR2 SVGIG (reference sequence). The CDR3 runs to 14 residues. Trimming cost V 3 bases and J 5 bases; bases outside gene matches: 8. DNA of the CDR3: TGTGCCTGGAGAAAGACAGGGGCTTGGACTGAAGCTTTCTTT. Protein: CAWRKTGAWTEAFF. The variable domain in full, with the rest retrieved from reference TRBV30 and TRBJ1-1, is SQTIHQWPATLVQPVGSPLSLECTVEGTSNPNLYWYRQAAGRGLQLLFYSVGIGQISSEVPQNLSASRPQDRQFILSSKKLLLSDSGFYLCAWRKTGAWTEAFFGQGTRLTVV.

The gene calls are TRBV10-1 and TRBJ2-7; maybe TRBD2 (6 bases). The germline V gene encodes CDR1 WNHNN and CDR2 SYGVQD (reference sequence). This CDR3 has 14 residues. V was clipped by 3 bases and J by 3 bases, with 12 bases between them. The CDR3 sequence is CASSDGTLIYEQYF. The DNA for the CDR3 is TGCGCCAGCAGTGACGGGACTCTAATCTACGAGCAGTACTTC.

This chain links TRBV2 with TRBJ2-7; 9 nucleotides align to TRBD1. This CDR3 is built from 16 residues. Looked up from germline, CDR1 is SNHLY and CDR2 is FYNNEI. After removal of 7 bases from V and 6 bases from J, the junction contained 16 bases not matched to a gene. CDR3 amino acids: CASILTPGQGLLEQYF. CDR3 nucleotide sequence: TGTGCCAGCATTCTCACGCCGGGACAGGGCTTGCTCGAGCAGTACTTC.

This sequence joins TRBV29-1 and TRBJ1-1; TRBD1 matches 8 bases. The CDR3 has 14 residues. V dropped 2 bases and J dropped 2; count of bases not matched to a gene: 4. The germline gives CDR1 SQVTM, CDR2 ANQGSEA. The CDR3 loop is CSVENRGTNTEAFF. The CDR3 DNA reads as TGCAGCGTTGAAAACAGGGGGACCAACACTGAAGCTTTCTTT.